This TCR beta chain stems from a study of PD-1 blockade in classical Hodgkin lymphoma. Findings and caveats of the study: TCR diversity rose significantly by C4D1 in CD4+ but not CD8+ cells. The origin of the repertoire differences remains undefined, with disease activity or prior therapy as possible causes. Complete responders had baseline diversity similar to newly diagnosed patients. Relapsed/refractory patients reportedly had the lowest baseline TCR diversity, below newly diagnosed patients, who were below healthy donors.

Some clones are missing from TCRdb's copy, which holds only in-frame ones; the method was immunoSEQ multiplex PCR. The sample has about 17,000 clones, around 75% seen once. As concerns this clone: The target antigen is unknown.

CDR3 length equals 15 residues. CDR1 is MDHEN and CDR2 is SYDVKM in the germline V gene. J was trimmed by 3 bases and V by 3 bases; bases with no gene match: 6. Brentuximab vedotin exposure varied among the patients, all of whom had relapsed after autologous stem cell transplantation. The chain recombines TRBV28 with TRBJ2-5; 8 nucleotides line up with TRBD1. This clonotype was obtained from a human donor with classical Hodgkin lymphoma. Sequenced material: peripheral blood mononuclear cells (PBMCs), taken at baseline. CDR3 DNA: TGTGCCAGCAGTTTGGGCAGGGGGCTTAAAGAGACCCAGTACTTC. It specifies CASSLGRGLKETQYF.